The present entry profiles one T cell receptor beta chain with its context. This clonotype showed up just a few times. This clone's antigen is unknown. No base quality values were provided; no much bigger clone lies one nucleotide off. The CDR3 spans 15 residues, from the cysteine through the phenylalanine. This entry keeps only the CDR3 DNA: 45 bases, framed from base 1. V lost 3 bases and J lost 1 base, and the count of bases not matched to a germline gene is 5. As encoded in the germline V gene, CDR1 is WSHSY while CDR2 is SAAADI. The sample comes from a study of identical twins (dated by TCRdb to the mid-2010s). Turning to the overall study: To test whether fetal clonotypes persist, the study used deep sequencing on TCR alpha and beta repertoires from monozygotic twins, unrelated adults of various ages, and cord blood. To rule out contamination, replicate twin experiments were performed at different times with different library preparation protocols. What the research found in general, with its limitations: Because the same donors could not be followed over many years, the conclusions relied on cross-sectional statistical analysis. Out-of-frame TCR alpha sharing in monozygotic twins was systematically underestimated by recombination models, whereas sharing between unrelated individuals was in agreement with the recombination models. Out-of-frame TCR alpha sequences shared between twins showed an excess of low generation-probability sequences compared with coincidental sharing between unrelated individuals. Invariant T cells such as MAIT and iNKT could partly confound zero-insertion analyses, although diverse VJ usage argued against such confounding for most clonotypes. Abundant cord blood beta clonotypes had fewer insertions, young adult naive repertoires showed a similar but weaker trend, and memory repertoires showed no such trend. Excess twin sharing in beta out-of-frame sequences was weaker because fewer shared sequences lowered the signal-to-noise ratio.

Only healthy Caucasian donors were included. Using Miltenyi CD45RO+ enrichment and human naive T-cell isolation kits, memory (CD45RO+) and naive T cells were isolated from PBMC. The method behind the library was 5' RACE. TCRdb records Illumina HiSeq 2000 as the sequencer. Template switching added a universal primer binding site, and the final cDNA carried a unique molecular identifier that allowed TCR cDNA molecules to be counted accurately. Specific primers in the conserved constant-segment region were used to synthesize first-strand cDNA for the TCR alpha and beta chains. To control for contamination, every cDNA library carried two barcodes: a SMART-Mk sample barcode plus Illumina barcodes. TruSeq adapter sequences and Illumina sample barcodes were added in two successive PCR steps. The Illumina HiSeq platform was used with custom primers to sequence TCR alpha and beta cDNA libraries. For the original study's pipeline: Unique molecular identifiers were extracted from raw reads with MiGEC, and CDR3 positions were determined with MiXCR. For each individual, recombination models were inferred using an EM algorithm with the repgenHMM and IGoR tools. The analysis of shared clonotypes was done with the tcR package in R, with sharing normalized by the product of cloneset sizes. To study raw recombination without the effects of thymic and clonal selection, out-of-frame nonproductive sequences were analyzed. TCRdb passed the public sequencing reads through fastp at Q25 and MiXCR, retaining productive beta sequences. Duplicate CDR3 protein sequences are folded into a single record with the most common DNA and genes. These V and J calls are TCRdb output, not the study's own analysis. A total of approximately 260,000 distinct CDR3 sequences appear in this sample, around 15% of them only once. The ten largest clones capture approximately 10% of the sample.

Material for sequencing was memory (CD45RO+) T cells sorted from blood. This sample's cell subset or site label indicates: CD45RO+ enriched T cells. The chain is made from TRBV10-2 and TRBJ2-5; TRBD1 matches 7 bases in the middle. The receptor comes from a woman aged 18 to 35 in good health. The CDR3 in this case is CASSDPGTAQETQYF. The DNA sequence follows: TGCGCCAGCAGTGACCCAGGGACAGCCCAAGAGACCCAGTACTTC.